The entry that follows covers one T cell receptor beta chain sequence. Clones were sequenced by immunoSEQ multiplex PCR, and TCRdb holds only the in-frame ones, with some missing. The sample consists of some 60,000 clones, about nine tenths of them appearing once. Per germline, CDR1 MNHEY and CDR2 SVGAGI. The CDR3 has 13 residues. The germline V and J ends were trimmed by 3 bases and 5 bases, with 10 bases remaining between them. This sample was taken from a study of T cell changes during pregnancy in multiple sclerosis. The source material was peripheral blood, sampled in the third trimester of pregnancy. This clonotype was obtained from a female donor in good health, enrolled as a control in a pregnancy study. The rearrangement links TRBV6-5 to TRBJ1-2, with D unresolved. CDR3 bases: TGTGCCAGCAGTTATGATTTTCTATATGGCTACACCTTC. Translating it yields CASSYDFLYGYTF.